This TCR beta chain was sequenced during a study of CD8+CD57+ T cells in acquired aplastic anemia. The length of the CDR3 is 15 residues. V lost 4 bases to trimming and J lost 4 bases; unmatched junction nucleotides: 9. Germline values: CDR1 SNHLY, CDR2 FYNNEI. Profiling that covered TCR beta VDJ and CDR3 relied on genomic DNA as its template. From the reads, TCRdb called clonotypes with MiXCR, one entry per CDR3 protein. The table records a few hundred thousand distinct CDR3 sequences, around 32% of them present only once. The sequenced patients had an expansion of CD8+CD57+ cells seen by flow cytometry.

Specimen: sorted CD4+, CD8+, or CD8+CD57+ T cells (not recorded which) from PBMCs. This receptor was taken from a human donor with aplastic anemia. This chain joins TRBV2 and TRBJ1-1; TRBD1 matches 7 bases. The CDR3 coding sequence is TGTGCCAGCAGTGTTACAGGGGCGCGCCCCACTGAAGCTTTCTTT. As protein: CASSVTGARPTEAFF.